The entry below describes one TCR beta chain. With 2 bases clipped from V and 9 bases from J, the junction kept 4 bases outside the gene matches. Germline lookup yields CDR1 MNHEY and CDR2 SVGEGT. The CDR3 extends over 14 amino acids. The entry originates in a study of blood T cell repertoires in COVID-19. The overall study: There were acute and convalescent COVID-19 samples, and they came from the United States, Italy and Spain.

Using immunoSEQ multiplex PCR, the repertoire was profiled, and TCRdb retains in-frame clones only, with some absent. The repertoire has 450,000 or so clones, around 90% of them found once; the top ten carry more than 0.7%. The genes are TRBV6-2 or TRBV6-3 and TRBJ1-6; 7 nucleotides agree with TRBD1. This clonotype was sampled from a man in his late teens or twenties with COVID-19, enrolled during active disease. The sequenced material came from peripheral blood. CDR3 sequence: CASSYNRGGSPLHF. The CDR3 DNA sequence: TGTGCCAGCAGTTACAACAGGGGTGGTTCACCCCTCCACTTT.